This record concerns one T cell receptor (beta chain) sequence. Germline and junction disagree at one end, which may indicate a read error. TCRdb's table, derived via immunoSEQ multiplex PCR, lists solely in-frame clones and lacks some. Here the sample spans roughly 400,000 clones, roughly 87% being singletons. This entry comes from a study of Ad26.COV2.S vaccination and SARS-CoV-2 variants. Documented treatment: over 15 received Ad26.COV2.S at low or high dose, single or two shots; about 5 received placebo; per-sample allocation not given. At day 63 after the first vaccine or placebo injection, samples were drawn. SARS-CoV-2 spike from the Wuhan strain was encoded by the vaccine, an Ad26 vector. There are 16 residues in the CDR3. The germline gives CDR1 SSHAT, CDR2 FNYEAQ (reference sequence).

J is TRBJ2-3 and V is TRBV7-7; TRBD2 is a possible D gene (5 bases). This clonotype originated in a person between 18 and 65 years old who received the Ad26.COV2.S COVID-19 vaccine or a placebo. The sample in question was peripheral blood, obtained in a trial of Ad26.COV2.S vaccine versus placebo. The CDR3 here is CASSLRAAASTDTQYF. The CDR3 nucleotides are TGTGCTAGCAGCTTACGAGCGGCCGCTAGCACAGATACGCAGTATTTT.